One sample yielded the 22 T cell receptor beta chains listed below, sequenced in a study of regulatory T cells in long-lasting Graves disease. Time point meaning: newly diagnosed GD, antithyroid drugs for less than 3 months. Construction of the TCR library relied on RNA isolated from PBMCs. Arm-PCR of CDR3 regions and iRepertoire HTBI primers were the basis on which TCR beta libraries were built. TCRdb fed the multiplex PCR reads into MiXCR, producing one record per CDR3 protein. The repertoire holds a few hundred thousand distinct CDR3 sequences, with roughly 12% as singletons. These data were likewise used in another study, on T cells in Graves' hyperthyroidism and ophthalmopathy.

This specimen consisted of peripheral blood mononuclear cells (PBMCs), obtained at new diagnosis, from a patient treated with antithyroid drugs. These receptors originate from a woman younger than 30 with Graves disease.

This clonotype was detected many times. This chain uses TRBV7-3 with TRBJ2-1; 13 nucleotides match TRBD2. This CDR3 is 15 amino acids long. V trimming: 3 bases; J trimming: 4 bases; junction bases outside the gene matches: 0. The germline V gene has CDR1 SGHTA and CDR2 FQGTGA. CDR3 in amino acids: CASSLTSGRYNEQFF. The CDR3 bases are TGTGCCAGCAGCTTGACTAGCGGGAGGTACAATGAGCAGTTCTTC.

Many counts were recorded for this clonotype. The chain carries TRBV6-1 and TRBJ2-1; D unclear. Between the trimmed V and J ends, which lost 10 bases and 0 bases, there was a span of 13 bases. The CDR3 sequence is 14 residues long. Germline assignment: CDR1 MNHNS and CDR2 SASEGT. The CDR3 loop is CATANGRSYNEQFF. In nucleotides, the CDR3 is TGTGCCACCGCGAACGGACGCTCCTACAATGAGCAGTTCTTC.

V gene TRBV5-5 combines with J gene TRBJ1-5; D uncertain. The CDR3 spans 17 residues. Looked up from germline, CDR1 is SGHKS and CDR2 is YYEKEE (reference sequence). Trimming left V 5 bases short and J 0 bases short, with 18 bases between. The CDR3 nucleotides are TGTGCCAGCAGACCCGACGGCCCGGCTTATAGCAATCAGCCCCAGCATTTT. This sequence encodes CASRPDGPAYSNQPQHF.

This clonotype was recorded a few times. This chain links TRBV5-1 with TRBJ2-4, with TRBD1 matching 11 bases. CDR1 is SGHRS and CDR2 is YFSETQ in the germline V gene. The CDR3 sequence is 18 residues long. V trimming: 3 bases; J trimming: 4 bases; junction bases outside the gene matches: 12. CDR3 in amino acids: CASSWALGQGAPKNIQYF. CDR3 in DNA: TGCGCCAGCAGCTGGGCGTTAGGACAGGGGGCGCCGAAAAACATTCAGTACTTC.

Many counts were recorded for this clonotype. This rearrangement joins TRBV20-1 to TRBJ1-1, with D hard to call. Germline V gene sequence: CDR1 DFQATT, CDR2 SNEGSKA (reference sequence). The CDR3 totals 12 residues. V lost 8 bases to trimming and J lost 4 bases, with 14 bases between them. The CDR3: CSPPVGSTEAFF. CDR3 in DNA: TGCAGTCCACCTGTGGGGTCCACTGAAGCTTTCTTT.

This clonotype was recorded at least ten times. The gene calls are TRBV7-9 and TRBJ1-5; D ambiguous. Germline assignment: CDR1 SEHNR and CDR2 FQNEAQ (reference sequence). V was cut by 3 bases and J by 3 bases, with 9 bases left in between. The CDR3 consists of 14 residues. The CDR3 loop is CASSLDVLNQPQHF. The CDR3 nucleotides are TGTGCCAGCAGCTTGGACGTGCTCAATCAGCCCCAGCATTTT.

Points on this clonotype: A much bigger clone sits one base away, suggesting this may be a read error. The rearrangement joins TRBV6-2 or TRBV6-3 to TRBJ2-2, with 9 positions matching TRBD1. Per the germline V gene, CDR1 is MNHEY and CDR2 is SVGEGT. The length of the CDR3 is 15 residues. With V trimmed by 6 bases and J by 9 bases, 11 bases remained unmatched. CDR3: CASRRYRGLARELFF. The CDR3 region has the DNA TGTGCCAGCAGACGATACAGGGGGCTTGCCAGGGAGCTGTTTTTT.

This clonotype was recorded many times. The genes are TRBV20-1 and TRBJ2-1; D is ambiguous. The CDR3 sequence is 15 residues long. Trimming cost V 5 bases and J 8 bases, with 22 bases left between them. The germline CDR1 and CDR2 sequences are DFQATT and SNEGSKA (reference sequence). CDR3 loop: CSAPEPGPRAYEQFF. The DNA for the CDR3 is TGCAGTGCTCCCGAGCCCGGTCCCCGGGCATATGAGCAGTTCTTC.

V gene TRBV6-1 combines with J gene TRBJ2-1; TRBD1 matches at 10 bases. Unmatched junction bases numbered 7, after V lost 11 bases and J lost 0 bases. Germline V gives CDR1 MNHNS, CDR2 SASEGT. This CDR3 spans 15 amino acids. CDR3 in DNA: TGTGCCGGGGGACAGGGGCGCTACTCCTACAATGAGCAGTTCTTC. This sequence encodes CAGGQGRYSYNEQFF.

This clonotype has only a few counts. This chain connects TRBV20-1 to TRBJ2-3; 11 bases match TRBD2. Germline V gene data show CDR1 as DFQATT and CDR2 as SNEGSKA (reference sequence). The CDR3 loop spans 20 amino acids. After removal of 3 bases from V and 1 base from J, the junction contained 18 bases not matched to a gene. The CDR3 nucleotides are TGCAGTGCTAGTGGACTAGCGGGTTCGATCCCCAGGGTGGGCACAGATACGCAGTATTTT. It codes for CSASGLAGSIPRVGTDTQYF.

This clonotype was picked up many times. The CDR3 is CASSLTELVIHEQFF. DNA for the CDR3: TGTGCCAGCAGCTTAACGGAACTAGTTATCCATGAGCAGTTCTTC. The chain is built from TRBV7-3 and TRBJ2-1; D is possibly TRBD2 (5 bases). This CDR3 contains 15 residues. Looked up from germline, CDR1 is SGHTA and CDR2 is FQGTGA. V was trimmed by 0 bases and J by 8 bases, leaving 14 bases between them.

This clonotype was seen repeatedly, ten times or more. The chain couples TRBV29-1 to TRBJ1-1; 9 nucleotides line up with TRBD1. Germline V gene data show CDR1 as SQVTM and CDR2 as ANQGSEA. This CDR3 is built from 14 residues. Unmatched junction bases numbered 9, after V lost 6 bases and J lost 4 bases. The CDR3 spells CSVATGTGRTEAFF. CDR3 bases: TGCAGCGTCGCAACCGGGACAGGGCGCACTGAAGCTTTCTTT. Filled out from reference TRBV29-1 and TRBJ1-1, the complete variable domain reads SAVISQKPSRDICQRGTSLTIQCQVDSQVTMMFWYRQQPGQSLTLIATANQGSEATYESGFVIDKFPISRPNLTFSTLTVSNMSPEDSSIYLCSVATGTGRTEAFFGQGTRLTVV.

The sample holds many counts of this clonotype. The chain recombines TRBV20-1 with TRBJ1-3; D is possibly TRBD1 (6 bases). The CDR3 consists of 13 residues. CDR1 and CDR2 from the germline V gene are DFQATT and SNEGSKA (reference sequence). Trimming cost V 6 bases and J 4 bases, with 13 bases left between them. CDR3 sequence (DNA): TGCAGTGCCCGTCAGGGGCACGGAAACACCATATATTTT. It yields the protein CSARQGHGNTIYF.

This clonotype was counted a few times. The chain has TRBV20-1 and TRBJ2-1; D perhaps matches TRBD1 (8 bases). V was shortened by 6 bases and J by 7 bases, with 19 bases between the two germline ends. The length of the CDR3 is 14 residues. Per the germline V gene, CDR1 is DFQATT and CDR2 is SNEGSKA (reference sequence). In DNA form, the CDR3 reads TGCAGTGCGCTACAGGGGGGGGAGTGGAATGAGCAGTTCTTC. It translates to CSALQGGEWNEQFF.

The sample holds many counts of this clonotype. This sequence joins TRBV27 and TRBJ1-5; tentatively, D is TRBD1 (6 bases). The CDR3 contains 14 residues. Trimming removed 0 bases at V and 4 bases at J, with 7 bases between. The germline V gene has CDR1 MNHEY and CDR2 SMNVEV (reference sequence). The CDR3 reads CASSLSQGNQPQHF. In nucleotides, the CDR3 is TGTGCCAGCAGTTTATCACAGGGTAATCAGCCCCAGCATTTT.

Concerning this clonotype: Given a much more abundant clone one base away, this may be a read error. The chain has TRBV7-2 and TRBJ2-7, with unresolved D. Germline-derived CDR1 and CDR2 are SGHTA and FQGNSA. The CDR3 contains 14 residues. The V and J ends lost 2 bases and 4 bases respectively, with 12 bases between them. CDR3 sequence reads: CASSLILPVYEQYV. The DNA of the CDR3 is TGTGCCAGCAGCTTAATCTTGCCGGTATACGAGCAGTACGTC.

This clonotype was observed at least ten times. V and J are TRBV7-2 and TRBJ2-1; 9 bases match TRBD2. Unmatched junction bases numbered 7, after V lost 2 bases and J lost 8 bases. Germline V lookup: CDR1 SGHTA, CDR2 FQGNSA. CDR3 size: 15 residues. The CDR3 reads CASSLLAGSADEQFF. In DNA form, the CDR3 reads TGTGCCAGCAGCTTACTAGCGGGGTCCGCCGATGAGCAGTTCTTC.

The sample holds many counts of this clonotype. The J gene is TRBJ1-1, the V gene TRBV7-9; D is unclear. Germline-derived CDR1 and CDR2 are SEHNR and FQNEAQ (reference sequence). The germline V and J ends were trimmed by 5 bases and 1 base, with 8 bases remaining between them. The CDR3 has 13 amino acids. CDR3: CASSMTGNTEAFF. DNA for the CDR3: TGTGCCAGCAGCATGACCGGGAACACTGAAGCTTTCTTT.

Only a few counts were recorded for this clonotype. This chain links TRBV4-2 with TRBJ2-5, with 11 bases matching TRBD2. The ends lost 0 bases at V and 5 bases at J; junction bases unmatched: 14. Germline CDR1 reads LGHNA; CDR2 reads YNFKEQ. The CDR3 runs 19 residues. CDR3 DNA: TGTGCCAGCAGCCAAGATTCGGTGGCTAGCGGGAGGAGTGGGGAGACCCAGTACTTC. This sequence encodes CASSQDSVASGRSGETQYF.

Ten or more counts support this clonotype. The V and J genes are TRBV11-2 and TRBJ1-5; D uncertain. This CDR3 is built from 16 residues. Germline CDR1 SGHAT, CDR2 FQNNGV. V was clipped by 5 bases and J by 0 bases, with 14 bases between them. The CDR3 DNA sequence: TGTGCCAGCAGCCCGAGTCGAAGTATTAGCAATCAGCCCCAGCATTTT. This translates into CASSPSRSISNQPQHF.

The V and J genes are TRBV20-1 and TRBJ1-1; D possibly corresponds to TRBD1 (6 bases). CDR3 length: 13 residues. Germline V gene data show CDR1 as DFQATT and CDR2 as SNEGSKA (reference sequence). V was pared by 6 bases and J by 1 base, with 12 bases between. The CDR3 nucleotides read TGCAGTGCAGCGGGACACCGGAACACTGAAGCTTTCTTT. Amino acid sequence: CSAAGHRNTEAFF.

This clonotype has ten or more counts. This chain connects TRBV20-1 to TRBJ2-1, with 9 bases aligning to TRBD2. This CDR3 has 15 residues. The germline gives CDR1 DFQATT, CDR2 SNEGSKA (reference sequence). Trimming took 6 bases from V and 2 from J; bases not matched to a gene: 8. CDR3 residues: CSATDSGGTYNEQFF. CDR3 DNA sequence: TGCAGTGCGACGGATAGCGGGGGTACCTACAATGAGCAGTTCTTC.